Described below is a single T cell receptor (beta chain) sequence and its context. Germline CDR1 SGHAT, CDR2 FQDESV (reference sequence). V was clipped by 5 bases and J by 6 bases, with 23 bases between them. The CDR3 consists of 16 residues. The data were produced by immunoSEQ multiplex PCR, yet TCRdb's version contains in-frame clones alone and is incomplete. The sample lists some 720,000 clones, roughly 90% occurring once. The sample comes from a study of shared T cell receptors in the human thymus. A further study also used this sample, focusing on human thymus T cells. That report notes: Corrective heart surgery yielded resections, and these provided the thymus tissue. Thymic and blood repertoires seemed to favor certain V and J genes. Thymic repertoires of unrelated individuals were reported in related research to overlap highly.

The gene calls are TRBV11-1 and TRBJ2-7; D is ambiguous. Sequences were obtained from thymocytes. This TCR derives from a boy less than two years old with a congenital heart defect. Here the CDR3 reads CASSPPGPGPSGEQYF. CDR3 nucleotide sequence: TGTGCCAGCAGCCCCCCCGGCCCGGGTCCAAGTGGCGAGCAGTACTTC.